Presented here are 21 T cell receptor beta chains from one specimen sequenced in a study of cytomegalovirus exposure and HLA in healthy donors (TCRdb year 2017). The protocol used for the library was the immunoSEQ multiplex PCR assay. This is the immuneACCESS table as TCRdb keeps it, with only in-frame sequences that have V and J called. A part of the clones is gone; compared with another copy, unresolved V genes explain less than half, and the rest is unexplained. The sample table contains 160,000 or so clones; only one count was recorded for approximately 90% of them. 3% of the sample goes to the ten largest clones. The sequenced sample consisted of PBMCs. The receptors stem from a man aged 18 to 30 in good health and CMV-seronegative.

V usage is TRBV2 and J usage is TRBJ2-1, with TRBD2 matching 12 bases. V lost 11 bases and J lost 8; bases outside the gene matches: 7. The CDR3 consists of 13 residues. Per germline, CDR1 SNHLY and CDR2 FYNNEI. Here the CDR3 DNA reads TGTGCCGCTAGCGGGGGGGCCCACGATGAGCAGTTCTTC. Translating it yields CAASGGAHDEQFF.

V gene TRBV27 combines with J gene TRBJ1-2; D perhaps matches TRBD1 (5 bases). This CDR3 is built from 14 residues. V was pared by 0 bases and J by 6 bases, with 11 bases between. Germline assignment: CDR1 MNHEY and CDR2 SMNVEV (reference sequence). CDR3: CASSLSSRAHGYTF. The CDR3 coding sequence is TGTGCCAGCAGTTTATCATCCAGGGCCCATGGCTACACCTTC.

The chain recombines TRBV29-1 with TRBJ1-1; D is uncertain. Per germline, CDR1 SQVTM and CDR2 ANQGSEA. V lost 3 bases and J 8 bases, leaving 10 bases between the germline ends. The CDR3 loop spans 11 amino acids. The CDR3 sequence: CSVDRIQEAFF. The CDR3 bases are TGCAGCGTTGACAGAATCCAAGAAGCTTTCTTT.

This chain links TRBV6-6 with TRBJ2-5; 9 bases are a match to TRBD2. The J segment lost 5 bases and the V segment lost 6 bases, leaving 10 bases of the junction unmatched. The CDR3 spans 15 residues. Germline V gives CDR1 MNHNY, CDR2 SVGAGI (reference sequence). The CDR3 DNA follows: TGTGCCAGCAGAAAACGCGGGGGGGCCGGGGAGACCCAGTACTTC. This codes for CASRKRGGAGETQYF.

The V call is TRBV15, the J call TRBJ2-5; 12 bases line up with TRBD2. Germline assignment: CDR1 LNHNV and CDR2 YYDKDF (reference sequence). Trimming at V came to 8 bases and at J to 5 bases, leaving 3 bases not matched to a gene. The CDR3 extends over 13 amino acids. CDR3 DNA: TGTGCCACCCTTACTAGCGGGAGGGAGACCCAGTACTTC. Translating it yields CATLTSGRETQYF.

The gene calls are TRBV2 and TRBJ2-1; the D is unclear. Germline CDR1 is SNHLY and CDR2 is FYNNEI. Trimming pared 4 bases from V and 9 bases from J, leaving 10 bases between. The CDR3 runs 12 residues. CDR3 sequence reads: CASSVGFTEQFF. The CDR3 bases are TGTGCCAGCAGTGTCGGTTTCACTGAGCAGTTCTTC.

V and J are TRBV5-1 and TRBJ2-1; TRBD1 is a possible D gene (6 bases). The CDR3 runs to 16 residues. Germline loops: CDR1 SGHRS, CDR2 YFSETQ. Trimming took off 4 bases at V and 2 bases at J, with 16 bases between the two ends. CDR3 nucleotide sequence: TGCGCCAGCAGCACACCCCCAGGGGCCCCCTACAATGAGCAGTTCTTC. Translated: CASSTPPGAPYNEQFF.

V is TRBV7-8 and J is TRBJ2-7; D perhaps matches TRBD1 (6 bases). This CDR3 contains 12 residues. Per germline, CDR1 SGHVS and CDR2 FQNEAQ. The V end lost 3 bases, the J end lost 4 bases, and 7 bases lay between the germline ends. The CDR3 region is CASSFTGYEQYV. DNA for the CDR3: TGTGCCAGCAGCTTCACAGGGTACGAGCAGTACGTC.

The genes are TRBV6-1 and TRBJ1-4, with unresolved D. The germline V gene has CDR1 MNHNS and CDR2 SASEGT. The CDR3 has 15 amino acids. V was trimmed by 2 bases and J by 4 bases, leaving 11 bases between them. CDR3 amino acids: CASSEWGGYNEKLFF. CDR3 in DNA: TGTGCCAGCAGTGAATGGGGAGGTTATAATGAAAAACTGTTTTTT.

This chain connects TRBV6-1 to TRBJ2-1; a possible D gene is TRBD2 (5 bases). Germline assignment: CDR1 MNHNS and CDR2 SASEGT. Trimming pared 8 bases from V and 3 bases from J, leaving 17 bases between. The CDR3 is 15 amino acids. The DNA of the CDR3 is TGTGCCAGCGGCCCGAGCGGTGTCTTCTACAATGAGCAGTTCTTC. It specifies CASGPSGVFYNEQFF.

The CDR3 sequence is CASSPGEKLFF. The DNA of the CDR3 is TGTGCCAGCTCACCAGGCGAAAAACTGTTTTTT. This rearrangement joins TRBV18 to TRBJ1-4, with unresolved D. CDR1 KGHSH and CDR2 LQKENI come from the germline V gene. CDR3 length equals 11 residues. Trimming stripped 2 bases from V and 8 bases from J, with 3 bases between. The full variable domain, in which reference TRBV18 and TRBJ1-4 provide the parts outside the CDR3, is NAGVMQNPRHLVRRRGQEARLRCSPMKGHSHVYWYRQLPEEGLKFMVYLQKENIIDESGMPKERFSAEFPKEGPSILRIQQVVRGDSAAYFCASSPGEKLFFGSGTQLSVL.

V is TRBV7-2 and J is TRBJ2-7, with 8 bases lining up with TRBD1. V lost 3 bases, J lost 4 bases, and 2 bases stayed unmatched. Germline CDR1 is SGHTA and CDR2 is FQGNSA. This CDR3 region has 13 residues. The CDR3 DNA sequence: TGTGCCAGCAGCTTCGGACAGGGTTACGAGCAGTACGTC. Its translation: CASSFGQGYEQYV.

The chain couples TRBV5-1 to TRBJ1-2; D is undetermined. CDR1 is SGHRS and CDR2 is YFSETQ in the germline V gene. The CDR3 is 13 amino acids. Trimming removed 0 bases at V and 1 base at J, with 4 bases between. The CDR3 loop reads CASSLADNYGYTF. CDR3 in DNA: TGCGCCAGCAGCTTGGCAGATAACTATGGCTACACCTTC.

The rearrangement joins TRBV7-9 to TRBJ2-2; D is ambiguous. V was pared by 5 bases and J by 7 bases, with 8 bases between. The germline V gene encodes CDR1 SEHNR and CDR2 FQNEAQ (reference sequence). The CDR3 runs 12 residues. The CDR3 DNA reads TGTGCCAGCAGCCTCCGAGTCGGGGAGCTGTTTTTT. Protein product: CASSLRVGELFF.

The sample holds a few counts of this clone. V gene TRBV2 combines with J gene TRBJ1-2; D uncertain. Trimming removed 6 bases at V and 0 bases at J, with 8 bases between. The CDR3 has 13 residues. CDR1 is SNHLY and CDR2 is FYNNEI in the germline V gene. The CDR3 nucleotides are TGTGCCAGCAGCATCAGTTCTAACTATGGCTACACCTTC. This codes for CASSISSNYGYTF. Full variable domain (remainder filled in from reference TRBV2 and TRBJ1-2): EPEVTQTPSHQVTQMGQEVILRCVPISNHLYFYWYRQILGQKVEFLVSFYNNEISEKSEIFDDQFSVERPDGSNFTLKIRSTKLEDSAMYFCASSISSNYGYTFGSGTRLTVV.

The chain has TRBV18 and TRBJ2-1; D is possibly TRBD2 (5 bases). Deletions cut 3 bases from V and 8 bases from J, with 17 bases between. This CDR3 contains 15 residues. From germline, CDR1 is KGHSH and CDR2 LQKENI. Written as DNA, the CDR3 is TGTGCCAGCTCACCCCCGAAGTGGGGAGTCTATGAGCAGTTCTTC. Protein sequence: CASSPPKWGVYEQFF.

The CDR3 protein is CASAVSYEQYV. The DNA for the CDR3 is TGTGCCAGCGCGGTCTCCTACGAGCAGTACGTC. The rearrangement uses TRBV6-1 and TRBJ2-7; no definite D call. Trimming took off 8 bases at V and 0 bases at J, with 5 bases between the two ends. This CDR3 is built from 11 residues. Germline CDR1 reads MNHNS; CDR2 reads SASEGT.

The V gene is TRBV29-1, the J gene TRBJ2-7, with 14 nucleotides matching TRBD2. Per the germline V gene, CDR1 is SQVTM and CDR2 is ANQGSEA. The V segment lost 8 bases and the J segment 4 bases; nucleotides outside the gene matches: 16. There are 17 residues in the CDR3. The CDR3 is CSPFVTSGGAGGYEQYV. The CDR3 DNA follows: TGCAGCCCCTTTGTGACTAGCGGGGGGGCAGGAGGATACGAGCAGTACGTC.

The gene calls are TRBV15 and TRBJ1-2, with 8 bases fitting TRBD1. V lost 1 base to trimming and J lost 0 bases; unmatched junction nucleotides: 4. The CDR3 has 16 residues. Germline assignment: CDR1 LNHNV and CDR2 YYDKDF (reference sequence). CDR3 region: CATSRGDRPTNYGYTF. CDR3 nucleotides: TGTGCCACCAGCAGAGGGGACAGGCCGACTAACTATGGCTACACCTTC.

The gene calls are TRBV27 and TRBJ2-5; the match to TRBD1 covers 7 bases. The CDR3 sequence is 15 residues long. The junction had 11 bases not matched to a gene; V was cut back by 6 bases and J by 4 bases. Germline CDR1 is MNHEY and CDR2 is SMNVEV (reference sequence). This chain's CDR3 is CASRLDTGEVETQYF. CDR3 DNA sequence: TGTGCCAGCAGACTAGATACAGGGGAAGTAGAGACCCAGTACTTC.

This chain uses TRBV5-1 with TRBJ2-1; TRBD1 matches at 7 bases. Germline V gene data show CDR1 as SGHRS and CDR2 as YFSETQ. J was trimmed by 5 bases and V by 0 bases; bases with no gene match: 2. This CDR3 has 14 amino acids. The CDR3 DNA sequence: TGCGCCAGCAGCTTGGGTCAGGGGGACAATGAGCAGTTCTTC. As protein: CASSLGQGDNEQFF.